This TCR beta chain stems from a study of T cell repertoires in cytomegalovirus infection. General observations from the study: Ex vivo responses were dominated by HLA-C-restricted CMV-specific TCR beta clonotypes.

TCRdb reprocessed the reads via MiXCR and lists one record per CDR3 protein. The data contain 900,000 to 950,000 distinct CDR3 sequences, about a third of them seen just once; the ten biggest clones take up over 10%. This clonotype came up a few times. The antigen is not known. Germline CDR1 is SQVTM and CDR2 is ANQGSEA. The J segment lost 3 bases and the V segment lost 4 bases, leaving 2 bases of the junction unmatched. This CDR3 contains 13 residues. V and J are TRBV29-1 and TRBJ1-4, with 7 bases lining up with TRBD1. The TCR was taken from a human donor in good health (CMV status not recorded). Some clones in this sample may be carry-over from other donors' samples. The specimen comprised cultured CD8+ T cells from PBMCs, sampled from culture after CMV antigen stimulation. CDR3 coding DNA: TGCAGCGTTGCAGGGGGGCCTAATGAAAAACTGTTTTTT. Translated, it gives CSVAGGPNEKLFF.